This passage covers 25 T cell receptor beta chains from one sample sequenced in a study of shared clonotypes between healthy human individuals. Assay used: immunoSEQ multiplex PCR; TCRdb lists only in-frame clones, some missing. The sample lists around 2.1 million clones; 85% to 95% were seen once. CD45RO-negative CD8 cells positively selected for CCR7 made up the naive population, which excluded terminally differentiated effector memory CD45RA+ cells. Sequenced: naive CD8+ T cells from PBMCs. These receptors all come from a man in his late teens or twenties in good health. Some clones in this sample may be carry-over from other donors' samples.

The chain recombines TRBV7-9 with TRBJ2-7; D ambiguous. Germline-derived CDR1 and CDR2 are SEHNR and FQNEAQ (reference sequence). V lost 1 base and J 6 bases, leaving 10 bases between the germline ends. The CDR3 extends over 13 amino acids. CDR3 in amino acids: CASSLGVEREQYF. Written as DNA, the CDR3 is TGTGCCAGCAGCTTAGGGGTGGAGCGCGAGCAGTACTTC.

The chain carries TRBV18 and TRBJ2-7; D tentatively reads TRBD1 or TRBD2 (5 bases each). V was trimmed by 1 base and J by 4 bases, leaving 11 bases between them. The CDR3 has 14 amino acids. Germline-derived CDR1 and CDR2 are KGHSH and LQKENI. In DNA, the CDR3 is TGTGCCAGCTCACCACAGGGGACCCTTTACGAGCAGTACTTC. Protein sequence: CASSPQGTLYEQYF.

Of note for this clone: Other DNA variants within this sample encode the same CDR3. V and J are TRBV7-8 and TRBJ1-3, with D unclear. The germline gives CDR1 SGHVS, CDR2 FQNEAQ. V dropped 1 base and J dropped 4 bases, with 5 bases sitting between them. The CDR3 sequence is 13 residues long. CDR3 DNA sequence: TGTGCCAGCAGCTTAGGGTCCGGAAACACCATATATTTT. Translation: CASSLGSGNTIYF.

This chain links TRBV28 with TRBJ2-1; no clear D gene. Germline CDR1 reads MDHEN; CDR2 reads SYDVKM. V lost 2 bases, J lost 9 bases, and 8 bases lay in between. The CDR3 runs to 12 residues. The CDR3 spells CASSLVRFEQFF. The DNA of the CDR3 is TGTGCCAGCAGTTTAGTAAGATTTGAGCAGTTCTTC.

The genes are TRBV9 and TRBJ2-3; 12 bases line up with TRBD2. The CDR3 is 18 amino acids. Germline V gene sequence: CDR1 SGDLS, CDR2 YYNGEE. The ends lost 0 bases at V and 1 base at J; junction bases unmatched: 6. The CDR3 DNA reads TGTGCCAGCAGCGTAGGACTAGCGGGAGCATGGGGCACAGATACGCAGTATTTT. Translating gives CASSVGLAGAWGTDTQYF.

The gene calls are TRBV9 and TRBJ1-4; 7 bases align to TRBD1. Trimming took 3 bases from V and 4 from J; bases not matched to a gene: 9. Germline V gene sequence: CDR1 SGDLS, CDR2 YYNGEE. The CDR3 is 16 amino acids. The CDR3 nucleotides read TGTGCCAGCAGCGGACGACAGGGAGGGGATAATGAAAAACTGTTTTTT. Translated: CASSGRQGGDNEKLFF.

This chain joins TRBV27 and TRBJ2-7, with 10 bases identical to TRBD1. CDR3 size: 15 residues. V trimming: 4 bases; J trimming: 3 bases; junction bases outside the gene matches: 6. CDR1 is MNHEY, CDR2 SMNVEV, per germline (reference sequence). CDR3 protein: CASSSDRGIFYEQYF. The CDR3 DNA reads TGTGCCAGCAGTTCGGACAGGGGGATTTTCTACGAGCAGTACTTC.

The V call is TRBV30, the J call TRBJ2-7; D could derive from TRBD1 or TRBD2 (5 bases each). The V and J ends lost 3 bases and 5 bases respectively, with 14 bases between them. The CDR3 loop spans 13 amino acids. The germline V gene encodes CDR1 GTSNPN and CDR2 SVGIG (reference sequence). CDR3 protein: CAWRGVGGHEQYF. CDR3 DNA sequence: TGTGCCTGGAGAGGGGTTGGAGGCCACGAGCAGTACTTC.

This sequence joins TRBV7-4 and TRBJ2-7; the match to TRBD2 covers 10 bases. Germline V gene data show CDR1 as SGHVT and CDR2 as SQSDAQ. The CDR3 length is 16 residues. V lost 2 bases, J lost 4 bases, and 8 bases stayed unmatched. CDR3 bases: TGTGCCAGCAGCTTATCCCGAGCGGGAGGGCCTTACGAGCAGTACTTC. It yields the protein CASSLSRAGGPYEQYF. The variable domain in full, completed from reference TRBV7-4 and TRBJ2-7, reads GAGVSQSPRYKVAKRGRDVALRCDSISGHVTLYWYRQTLGQGSEVLTYSQSDAQRDKSGRPSGRFSAERPERSVSTLKIQRTEQGDSAVYLCASSLSRAGGPYEQYFGPGTRLTVT.

Comments on this clone: The same CDR3 arises from other DNA sequences in this sample as well. The gene calls are TRBV7-8 and TRBJ1-2; tentative D call: TRBD1 (5 bases). The CDR3 is 15 residues long. Germline assignment: CDR1 SGHVS and CDR2 FQNEAQ. V was cut by 3 bases and J by 2 bases, with 13 bases left in between. CDR3: CASSFGQGPNYGYTF. Written as DNA, the CDR3 is TGTGCCAGCAGCTTTGGTCAGGGACCAAACTATGGCTACACCTTC.

This chain joins TRBV28 and TRBJ2-1; 10 nucleotides agree with TRBD2. Germline V gene sequence: CDR1 MDHEN, CDR2 SYDVKM. The CDR3 has 20 residues. The V and J ends lost 4 bases and 4 bases, in that order; junction bases with no gene match: 19. CDR3 DNA: TGTGCCAGCAGTTCCAACCTCGAAATCAGGACTAGCGGCGCATACAATGAGCAGTTCTTC. This translates into CASSSNLEIRTSGAYNEQFF.

V is TRBV7-8 and J is TRBJ2-3, with a weak D call TRBD2 (6 bases). CDR1 and CDR2 (germline): SGHVS, FQNEAQ. Trimming took 5 bases from V and 1 from J, leaving 28 bases between them. This CDR3 has 20 amino acids. The CDR3 loop is CASSQGDITSYLVGTDTQYF. In DNA, the CDR3 is TGTGCCAGCAGCCAAGGGGATATCACTAGCTACCTCGTGGGCACAGATACGCAGTATTTT.

The CDR3 spells CAISLTTFKGAYEQYF. The CDR3 coding sequence is TGTGCCATCAGTCTCACTACATTCAAAGGGGCCTACGAGCAGTACTTC. The chain combines TRBV10-3 with TRBJ2-7, with D perhaps TRBD1 (5 bases). Germline loops: CDR1 ENHRY, CDR2 SYGVKD. CDR3 length: 16 residues. V lost 5 bases to trimming and J lost 2 bases, with 19 bases between them.

This clone came up a few times. Other DNA variants within this sample encode the same CDR3. The chain uses TRBV19 and TRBJ2-1; D is ambiguous. The CDR3 totals 15 residues. The V end was cut by 3 bases, the J end by 0 bases, with 9 bases between. CDR1 and CDR2 (germline): LNHDA, SQIVND (reference sequence). CDR3 nucleotide sequence: TGTGCCAGTAGTATCGGTCAGAGCTCCTACAATGAGCAGTTCTTC. It codes for CASSIGQSSYNEQFF.

This clone occurred once. The V call is TRBV4-1, the J call TRBJ2-1, with 11 positions matching TRBD2. The germline V gene has CDR1 MGHRA and CDR2 YSYEKL. The CDR3 spans 14 residues. V lost 4 bases, J lost 7 bases, and 3 bases stayed unmatched. The CDR3: CASSPGTSGNEQFF. Written as DNA, the CDR3 is TGCGCCAGCAGCCCGGGGACTAGCGGTAATGAGCAGTTCTTC.

The genes are TRBV7-9 and TRBJ2-3; 7 bases line up with TRBD2. Trimming cost V 5 bases and J 4 bases; bases outside gene matches: 6. The CDR3 consists of 14 residues. Germline V lookup: CDR1 SEHNR, CDR2 FQNEAQ (reference sequence). For the CDR3, the DNA is TGTGCCAGCAGCACTAGCGAGGGGCCAGATACGCAGTATTTT. Its protein product is CASSTSEGPDTQYF.

This chain uses TRBV9 with TRBJ2-5; D is possibly TRBD2 (6 bases). With 0 bases removed from V and 5 bases from J, the gap between germline ends came to 11 bases. Germline lookup yields CDR1 SGDLS and CDR2 YYNGEE. The CDR3 runs to 14 residues. The CDR3 nucleotides are TGTGCCAGCAGCGTAGGGAGGGGCTCTGAGACCCAGTACTTC. Translating it yields CASSVGRGSETQYF. Filled out from reference TRBV9 and TRBJ2-5, the complete variable domain reads DSGVTQTPKHLITATGQRVTLRCSPRSGDLSVYWYQQSLDQGLQFLIQYYNGEERAKGNILERFSAQQFPDLHSELNLSSLELGDSALYFCASSVGRGSETQYFGPGTRLLVL.

This clone was picked up one time. This chain joins TRBV5-8 and TRBJ2-5; D might be TRBD2 (6 bases). CDR1 is SGHTS and CDR2 is YDEGEE in the germline V gene. CDR3 length: 15 amino acids. V lost 5 bases and J lost 5, with 19 bases in between. Here the CDR3 reads CASSPGRAGGETQYF. CDR3 DNA sequence: TGTGCCAGCAGTCCCGGCAGGGCCGGAGGGGAGACCCAGTACTTC.

This clone came up once. The rearrangement links TRBV6-1 to TRBJ1-3, with a possible D match to TRBD1 (5 bases). V was shortened by 8 bases and J by 4 bases, with 12 bases between the two germline ends. CDR1 MNHNS and CDR2 SASEGT come from the germline V gene. This CDR3 is built from 13 residues. The CDR3 sequence is CASLGVVGNTIYF. The CDR3 nucleotides are TGTGCCAGCTTGGGGGTGGTGGGAAACACCATATATTTT.

V is TRBV27 and J is TRBJ1-5, with 7 nucleotides matching TRBD1. Trimming cost V 2 bases and J 1 base; bases outside gene matches: 11. CDR1 is MNHEY and CDR2 is SMNVEV in the germline V gene (reference sequence). The CDR3 runs to 18 residues. The CDR3 protein is CASSLTWDSILSNQPQHF. CDR3 DNA sequence: TGTGCCAGCAGTTTAACCTGGGACAGTATATTAAGCAATCAGCCCCAGCATTTT.

This chain joins TRBV6-1 and TRBJ2-3; 9 bases match TRBD2. The CDR3 totals 16 residues. The V gene end was trimmed by 4 bases and the J gene end by 1 base; junction bases not matched to a gene: 6. Germline lookup yields CDR1 MNHNS and CDR2 SASEGT. The CDR3 loop is CASSVSVAGGTDTQYF. CDR3 bases: TGTGCCAGCAGTGTGTCCGTAGCGGGGGGCACAGATACGCAGTATTTT.

V gene TRBV27 combines with J gene TRBJ2-7; 13 positions agree with TRBD2. V lost 7 bases to trimming and J lost 2 bases; unmatched junction nucleotides: 8. The germline V gene encodes CDR1 MNHEY and CDR2 SMNVEV (reference sequence). The CDR3 is 16 residues long. The CDR3 here is CASKGLAGVLTYEQYF. The CDR3 nucleotides read TGTGCCAGCAAAGGACTAGCGGGAGTACTTACCTACGAGCAGTACTTC.

The chain recombines TRBV27 with TRBJ2-7; D unclear. This CDR3 has 14 amino acids. Trimming cost V 0 bases and J 4 bases, with 10 bases left between them. Germline lookup yields CDR1 MNHEY and CDR2 SMNVEV (reference sequence). CDR3 nucleotide sequence: TGTGCCAGCAGTTTATCGTACAGACCGTACGAGCAGTACTTC. This sequence encodes CASSLSYRPYEQYF.

The table lists this clone with a few counts. The chain is built from TRBV4-2 and TRBJ1-1; D unclear. V lost 4 bases, J lost 1 base, and 10 bases lay in between. The CDR3 runs to 14 residues. Germline assignment: CDR1 LGHNA and CDR2 YNFKEQ. This chain's CDR3 is CASSRMGWNTEAFF. DNA for the CDR3: TGTGCCAGCAGCCGGATGGGGTGGAACACTGAAGCTTTCTTT.

This clone was recorded only once. V is TRBV27 and J is TRBJ2-3, with D tentatively TRBD2 (6 bases). V dropped 3 bases and J dropped 9 bases, with 22 bases sitting between them. The CDR3 is 16 residues long. Germline V lookup: CDR1 MNHEY, CDR2 SMNVEV (reference sequence). CDR3 region: CASSLLAGPLGKTQYF. CDR3 coding DNA: TGTGCCAGCAGTTTGTTGGCGGGACCCCTCGGTAAGACGCAGTATTTT.